This T cell receptor beta chain was identified during a study of blood T cell repertoires in COVID-19. Looking at the study overall: There were acute and convalescent COVID-19 samples, and they came from the United States, Italy and Spain.

In the original analysis: Estimates of nucleated cell counts were drawn from the amplification of reference gene primers. Profiled with immunoSEQ multiplex PCR; TCRdb holds only in-frame clones, not every one. From that table come the V and J calls and clone size; the DNA was used to work out D and trimming. Among 150,000 to 250,000 clones listed, approximately 82% were seen once. The CDR3 length is 15 residues. The V gene's germline CDR1 is MGHDK and CDR2 SYGVNS. The germline V and J ends were trimmed by 8 bases and 4 bases, with 20 bases remaining between them. The chain has TRBV25-1 and TRBJ1-1; TRBD1 is a possible D gene (6 bases). Sequenced sample: peripheral blood. The source is a human donor with acute or convalescent COVID-19. The donor label of this sample is uncertain. The CDR3 nucleotides are TGTGCCAGCGGAGGCGCGAAGGGGGTGGGCACTGAAGCTTTCTTT. This codes for CASGGAKGVGTEAFF.